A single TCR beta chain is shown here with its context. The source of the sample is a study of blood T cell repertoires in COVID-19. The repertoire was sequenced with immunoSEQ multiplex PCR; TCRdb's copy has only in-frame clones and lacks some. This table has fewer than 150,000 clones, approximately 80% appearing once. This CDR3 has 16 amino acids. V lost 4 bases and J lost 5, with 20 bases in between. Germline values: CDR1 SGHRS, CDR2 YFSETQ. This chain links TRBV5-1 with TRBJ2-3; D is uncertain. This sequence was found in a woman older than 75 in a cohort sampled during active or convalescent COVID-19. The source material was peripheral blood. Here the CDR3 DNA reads TGCGCCAGCAGCAATCTCGCTTCCCCAGAAAGAGATACGCAGTATTTT. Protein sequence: CASSNLASPERDTQYF.